The present T cell receptor (beta chain) was sequenced within a study of blood T cell repertoires in COVID-19. Study at large: Acute and convalescent COVID-19 samples came from the United States, Italy and Spain.

Assay used: immunoSEQ multiplex PCR; TCRdb lists only in-frame clones, some missing. The sample consists of around 170,000 clones, around 80% of them appearing once. The germline CDR1 and CDR2 sequences are SNHLY and FYNNEI. The CDR3 runs 13 residues. Turning to this clone: At one end the junction does not follow the germline gene, possibly because of a read error.

What was sequenced was peripheral blood. This TCR was recovered from a man aged 25-45 years with active or convalescent COVID-19. J is TRBJ2-1 and V is TRBV2, with D possibly TRBD1 on 6 matching bases. CDR3 sequence (DNA): TGTGCCAGCACCACGACCGACGCGGCAGGGGTGGTCTTC. The encoded protein is CASTTTDAAGVVF.